What follows are 25 T cell receptor beta chains derived from one specimen sequenced in a study of PD-L1 blockade in urothelial cancer. The time point: pretreatment peripheral blood. Generated by immunoSEQ multiplex PCR, the TCRdb table keeps only in-frame clones and is missing some. Of over 35,000 clones detected, just over 90% appear once; the ten largest clones hold 11%. The sample here was PBMCs, taken around atezolizumab (anti-PD-L1) treatment. These receptors all stem from a woman aged 55-70 years with urothelial cancer.

The chain employs TRBV28 and TRBJ2-3; TRBD1 agrees at 8 bases. This CDR3 has 16 residues. V gave up 5 bases and J gave up 2 bases; unmatched junction bases: 9. Germline lookup yields CDR1 MDHEN and CDR2 SYDVKM. CDR3 nucleotides: TGTGCCAGCAGTCCTCAGAAGACAGGGGACACAGATACGCAGTATTTT. Residues: CASSPQKTGDTDTQYF.

This clone came up once. V usage is TRBV27 and J usage is TRBJ2-3; D is unclear. The CDR3 sequence is 13 residues long. Germline values: CDR1 MNHEY, CDR2 SMNVEV (reference sequence). Trimming removed 3 bases from V and 3 bases from J, with 7 bases in between. The CDR3 DNA follows: TGTGCCAGCAGTTTTAGAGCGACAGATACGCAGTATTTT. This codes for CASSFRATDTQYF.

The chain employs TRBV7-3 and TRBJ2-5, with 8 nucleotides matching TRBD2. CDR3 length equals 16 residues. CDR1 SGHTA and CDR2 FQGTGA come from the germline V gene. The V gene end was trimmed by 2 bases and the J gene end by 4 bases; junction bases not matched to a gene: 9. The CDR3 nucleotides are TGTGCCAGCAGCTTAGGCACAGGGAGCGGGGGAGAGACCCAGTACTTC. This encodes CASSLGTGSGGETQYF.

This clone occurred once. This rearrangement joins TRBV5-6 to TRBJ2-1, with TRBD2 as a possible D gene (5 bases). V was trimmed by 0 bases and J by 9 bases, leaving 7 bases between them. The CDR3 is 12 residues long. The V gene's germline CDR1 is SGHDT and CDR2 YYEEEE. In nucleotides, the CDR3 is TGTGCCAGCAGCTTGGATCGGGGTGAGCAGTTCTTC. It codes for CASSLDRGEQFF.

There are a few counts of this clone. The rearrangement joins TRBV19 to TRBJ1-5; the D is unclear. The CDR3 spans 14 residues. V lost 1 base to trimming and J lost 2 bases, with 6 bases between them. CDR1 LNHDA and CDR2 SQIVND come from the germline V gene (reference sequence). The CDR3 loop is CASSIVPGNQPQHF. For the CDR3, the DNA is TGTGCCAGTAGTATAGTTCCCGGCAATCAGCCCCAGCATTTT. The full variable domain, its missing parts supplied by reference TRBV19 and TRBJ1-5, is DGGITQSPKYLFRKEGQNVTLSCEQNLNHDAMYWYRQDPGQGLRLIYYSQIVNDFQKGDIAEGYSVSREKKESFPLTVTSAQKNPTAFYLCASSIVPGNQPQHFGDGTRLSIL.

The chain joins TRBV4-1 to TRBJ2-7; D perhaps matches TRBD2 (5 bases). Trimming pared 2 bases from V and 3 bases from J, leaving 8 bases between. In germline, CDR1 is MGHRA, CDR2 YSYEKL. This CDR3 contains 13 residues. The CDR3 DNA is TGCGCCAGCAGCCAACTCACTAGCTACGAGCAGTACTTC. Its translation is CASSQLTSYEQYF.

In its sample, this clone was seen once. The chain uses TRBV5-1 and TRBJ1-1, with 7 bases fitting TRBD1. The V gene's germline CDR1 is SGHRS and CDR2 YFSETQ. V shed 0 bases, J shed 5 bases, and the junction held 4 bases outside the gene matches. The CDR3 covers 14 residues. The CDR3 protein is CASSLDRGITEAFF. The CDR3, as DNA: TGCGCCAGCAGCTTGGACAGGGGAATTACTGAAGCTTTCTTT. The complete variable domain, with remaining parts taken from reference TRBV5-1 and TRBJ1-1, reads KAGVTQTPRYLIKTRGQQVTLSCSPISGHRSVSWYQQTPGQGLQFLFEYFSETQRNKGNFPGRFSGRQFSNSRSEMNVSTLELGDSALYLCASSLDRGITEAFFGQGTRLTVV.

The V and J genes are TRBV7-9 and TRBJ1-1; D unclear. The CDR3 covers 16 residues. Between the trimmed V and J ends, which lost 1 base and 1 base, there was a span of 13 bases. Germline V gives CDR1 SEHNR, CDR2 FQNEAQ (reference sequence). CDR3 DNA: TGTGCCAGCAGCTTAGGAACAGACCCTCCGAACACTGAAGCTTTCTTT. Amino acid sequence: CASSLGTDPPNTEAFF.

This chain links TRBV28 with TRBJ2-3, with a weak D call TRBD2 (5 bases). Germline V gives CDR1 MDHEN, CDR2 SYDVKM. The CDR3 spans 13 residues. Trimming took off 5 bases at V and 3 bases at J, with 9 bases between the two ends. This CDR3 is CASSPPGTDTQYF. CDR3 sequence (DNA): TGTGCCAGCAGTCCCCCGGGGACAGATACGCAGTATTTT.

The V and J genes are TRBV29-1 and TRBJ1-1, with no clear D. CDR1 and CDR2 from the germline V gene are SQVTM and ANQGSEA. V was trimmed by 4 bases and J by 7 bases, leaving 7 bases between them. CDR3 size: 10 residues. The chain's CDR3 is CSVGDVEAFF. For the CDR3, the DNA is TGCAGCGTTGGCGATGTTGAAGCTTTCTTT.

The chain couples TRBV7-8 to TRBJ2-1; 8 bases are a match to TRBD1. The CDR3 totals 18 residues. CDR1 is SGHVS, CDR2 FQNEAQ, per germline. V was pared by 4 bases and J by 1 base, with 12 bases of the junction left unmatched. CDR3 DNA: TGTGCCAGCAGCTCTTACTTAATAACAGGGGGGTCCTACAATGAGCAGTTCTTC. It translates to CASSSYLITGGSYNEQFF.

The chain has TRBV7-9 and TRBJ2-2; D not resolved. The germline V gene encodes CDR1 SEHNR and CDR2 FQNEAQ (reference sequence). The CDR3 runs to 15 residues. V lost 2 bases and J lost 4, with 11 bases in between. The CDR3 spells CASSLFASSTGELFF. CDR3 nucleotide sequence: TGTGCCAGCAGCTTATTCGCGTCCTCCACCGGGGAGCTGTTTTTT. The whole variable domain, filled in from reference TRBV7-9 and TRBJ2-2, reads DTGVSQNPRHKITKRGQNVTFRCDPISEHNRLYWYRQTLGQGPEFLTYFQNEAQLEKSRLLSDRFSAERPKGSFSTLEIQRTEQGDSAMYLCASSLFASSTGELFFGEGSRLTVL.

V gene TRBV4-2 combines with J gene TRBJ1-1; maybe TRBD1 (5 bases). Per the germline V gene, CDR1 is LGHNA and CDR2 is YNFKEQ. The CDR3 sequence is 15 residues long. V lost 0 bases, J lost 1 base, and 9 bases lay in between. The CDR3 sequence is CASSQDKTGNTEAFF. The CDR3 region has the DNA TGTGCCAGCAGCCAAGACAAAACAGGGAACACTGAAGCTTTCTTT.

The rearrangement joins TRBV7-9 to TRBJ2-3; possible D gene TRBD1, 6 bases. Germline V gene lookup returns CDR1 SEHNR and CDR2 FQNEAQ (reference sequence). The CDR3 loop spans 17 amino acids. The V gene lost 6 bases and the J gene lost 3 bases, with 22 bases spanning the gap. CDR3 amino acids: CASRDSRGPGRTDTQYF. CDR3 sequence (DNA): TGTGCCAGCAGAGACTCCAGGGGCCCGGGGCGAACAGATACGCAGTATTTT.

The genes are TRBV6-1 and TRBJ2-3, with D possibly being TRBD2 (6 bases). CDR1 MNHNS and CDR2 SASEGT come from the germline V gene. The CDR3 is 15 amino acids. Deletions cut 6 bases from V and 5 bases from J, with 18 bases between. For the CDR3, the DNA is TGTGCCAGCAGATCCCCGGTCGGGAGAGTAGATACGCAGTATTTT. This codes for CASRSPVGRVDTQYF.

In nucleotides, the CDR3 is TGTGCCAGCAGTCTGAGACTAGGTCGCGGGTCAGAGACCCAGTACTTC. Its translation is CASSLRLGRGSETQYF. The genes are TRBV27 and TRBJ2-5; weak D call: TRBD2 (6 bases). Between the trimmed V and J ends, which lost 5 bases and 4 bases, there was a span of 20 bases. This CDR3 region has 16 residues. Germline CDR1 is MNHEY and CDR2 is SMNVEV (reference sequence).

The CDR3 region has the DNA TGCGCCAGCAGCGCGGGACTAGCGGTACATGGGGATACGCAGTATTTT. Translation: CASSAGLAVHGDTQYF. This chain uses TRBV5-1 with TRBJ2-3; 11 bases are shared with TRBD2. CDR1 is SGHRS and CDR2 is YFSETQ in the germline V gene. This CDR3 contains 16 residues. The V segment lost 4 bases and the J segment 6 bases; nucleotides outside the gene matches: 10. Using reference TRBV5-1 and TRBJ2-3 for the parts outside the CDR3, the full variable domain is KAGVTQTPRYLIKTRGQQVTLSCSPISGHRSVSWYQQTPGQGLQFLFEYFSETQRNKGNFPGRFSGRQFSNSRSEMNVSTLELGDSALYLCASSAGLAVHGDTQYFGPGTRLTVL.

V gene TRBV28 combines with J gene TRBJ2-1; D perhaps matches TRBD2 (5 bases). Germline V gene data show CDR1 as MDHEN and CDR2 as SYDVKM. The CDR3 runs 14 residues. V shed 5 bases and J shed 10 bases, with 18 bases lying between them. The CDR3 loop is CASSALPDSFEQFF. The CDR3 bases are TGTGCCAGCAGTGCACTACCGGACTCATTCGAGCAGTTCTTC.

To note about this clone: The junction does not match germline at one end; this may be a read error. The V gene is TRBV7-7, the J gene TRBJ2-5; D might be TRBD2 (5 bases). CDR1 and CDR2 (germline): SSHAT, FNYEAQ (reference sequence). CDR3 size: 14 residues. CDR3 nucleotide sequence: TGTGCTAGCAGCGCTAGTCGTTCGGGGGAGACCCAGTACTTC. Protein product: CASSASRSGETQYF.

By share of the sample, this clone is medium-sized (0.01 to 0.1%). The chain uses TRBV19 and TRBJ2-7; 8 bases fit TRBD2. The germline V gene has CDR1 LNHDA and CDR2 SQIVND (reference sequence). With 8 bases clipped from V and 4 bases from J, the junction kept 13 bases outside the gene matches. This CDR3 contains 15 residues. In nucleotides, the CDR3 is TGTGCCAGTGCCGTAAGGAGCGGGGGTTCGTACGAGCAGTACTTC. It yields the protein CASAVRSGGSYEQYF.

The V and J genes are TRBV10-1 and TRBJ2-1; the match to TRBD2 covers 8 bases. Germline V gives CDR1 WNHNN, CDR2 SYGVQD (reference sequence). The V gene end was trimmed by 4 bases and the J gene end by 2 bases; junction bases not matched to a gene: 7. The CDR3 spans 16 residues. CDR3 sequence reads: CASSGRAGVTYNEQFF. CDR3 DNA sequence: TGCGCCAGCAGTGGGCGAGCGGGAGTAACCTACAATGAGCAGTTCTTC.

V usage is TRBV10-1 and J usage is TRBJ2-7, with 7 bases fitting TRBD2. With V trimmed by 7 bases and J by 4 bases, 13 bases remained unmatched. The CDR3 runs 15 residues. Germline CDR1 is WNHNN and CDR2 is SYGVQD (reference sequence). As DNA, the CDR3 is TGCGCCAGCATTGAAGTGGTTTGGGAGGGTTACGAGCAGTACTTC. It is translated as CASIEVVWEGYEQYF.

The table lists this clone with a count of one. The chain uses TRBV12-2 and TRBJ1-2; the table's D call TRBD1 went unverified against the DNA. TRBV12-2 counts as a pseudogene. This CDR3 is built from 15 residues. CDR3 in amino acids: CASRLRQGGNYGYTF. For the CDR3, the DNA is TGTGCAAGTCGCTTGAGACAGGGAGGAAACTATGGCTACACCTTC.

The V and J genes are TRBV10-2 and TRBJ1-5, with unresolved D. This CDR3 spans 12 amino acids. V gave up 8 bases and J gave up 0 bases, with 5 bases separating them. Germline CDR1 and CDR2: WSHSY and SAAADI. The CDR3, as DNA: TGCGCCAGCCCCAATAGCAATCAGCCCCAGCATTTT. Translated: CASPNSNQPQHF.

This rearrangement joins TRBV29-1 to TRBJ2-7; 11 bases are shared with TRBD2. The CDR3 is 14 amino acids. Germline V CDR1 and CDR2: SQVTM, ANQGSEA. Trimming removed 5 bases from V and 0 bases from J; junction bases left unmatched: 3. The CDR3 spells CSVYGLAGSYEQYF. In nucleotides, the CDR3 is TGCAGCGTTTACGGACTAGCGGGCTCCTACGAGCAGTACTTC.